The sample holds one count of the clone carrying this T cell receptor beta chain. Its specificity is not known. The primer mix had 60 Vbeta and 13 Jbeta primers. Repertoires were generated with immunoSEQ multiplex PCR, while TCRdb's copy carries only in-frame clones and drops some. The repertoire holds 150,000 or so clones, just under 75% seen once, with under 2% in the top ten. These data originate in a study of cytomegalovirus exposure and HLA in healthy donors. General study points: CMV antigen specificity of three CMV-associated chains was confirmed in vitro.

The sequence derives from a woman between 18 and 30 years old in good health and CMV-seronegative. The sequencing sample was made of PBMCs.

The CDR3 here is CASSLGPLDRANTEAFF. CDR3 coding DNA: TGCGCCAGCAGCTTGGGCCCCTTGGACAGGGCGAACACTGAAGCTTTCTTT. The chain has TRBV5-1 and TRBJ1-1; 8 nucleotides align to TRBD1. The trim removed 0 bases at V and 1 base at J, leaving 8 bases unmatched. Per germline, CDR1 SGHRS and CDR2 YFSETQ. The CDR3 extends over 17 amino acids.